The text below deals with one TCR beta chain. Regarding time point: baseline pretreatment blood. As to treatment: 15 Gy SBRT to primary tumor, nephrectomy 4 weeks later. These data originate in a study of radiation and T cells in renal cell carcinoma. Study as a whole: Nephrectomy followed 15 Gy stereotactic body radiation by 4 weeks.

The assay was immunoSEQ multiplex PCR, and TCRdb's table has in-frame clones only and misses some. This repertoire shows approximately 150,000 clones, roughly 85% found once; its top ten account for under 30%. Germline V gene data show CDR1 as LGHNA and CDR2 as YSLEER. Trimming took 4 bases from V and 2 from J; bases not matched to a gene: 5. This CDR3 region has 15 residues. This receptor was obtained from a woman between 50 and 59 years old with renal cell carcinoma. The material was blood, obtained from a patient whose treatment included radiotherapy and nephrectomy. This sequence joins TRBV4-3 and TRBJ2-3; 8 bases match TRBD2. The CDR3 sequence: CASSRAGEDTDTQYF. Here the CDR3 DNA reads TGCGCCAGCAGCCGAGCGGGGGAAGACACAGATACGCAGTATTTT.